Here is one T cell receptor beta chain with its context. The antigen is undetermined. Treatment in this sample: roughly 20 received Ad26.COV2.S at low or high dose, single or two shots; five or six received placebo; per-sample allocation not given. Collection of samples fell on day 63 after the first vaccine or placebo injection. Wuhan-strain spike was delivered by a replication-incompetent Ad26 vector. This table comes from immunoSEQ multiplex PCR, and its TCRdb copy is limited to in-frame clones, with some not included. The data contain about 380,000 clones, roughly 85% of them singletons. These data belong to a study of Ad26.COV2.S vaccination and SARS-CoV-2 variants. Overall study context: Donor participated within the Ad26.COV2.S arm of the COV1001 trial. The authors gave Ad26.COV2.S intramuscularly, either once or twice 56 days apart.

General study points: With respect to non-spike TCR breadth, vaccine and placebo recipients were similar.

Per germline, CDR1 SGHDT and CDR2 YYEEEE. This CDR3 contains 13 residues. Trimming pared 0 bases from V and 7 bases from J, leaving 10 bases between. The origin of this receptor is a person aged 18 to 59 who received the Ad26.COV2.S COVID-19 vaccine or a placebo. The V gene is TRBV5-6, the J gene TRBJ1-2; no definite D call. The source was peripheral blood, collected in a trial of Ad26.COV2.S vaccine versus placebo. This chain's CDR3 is CASSLETMRGYTF. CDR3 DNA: TGTGCCAGCAGCTTGGAAACAATGCGTGGCTACACCTTC.